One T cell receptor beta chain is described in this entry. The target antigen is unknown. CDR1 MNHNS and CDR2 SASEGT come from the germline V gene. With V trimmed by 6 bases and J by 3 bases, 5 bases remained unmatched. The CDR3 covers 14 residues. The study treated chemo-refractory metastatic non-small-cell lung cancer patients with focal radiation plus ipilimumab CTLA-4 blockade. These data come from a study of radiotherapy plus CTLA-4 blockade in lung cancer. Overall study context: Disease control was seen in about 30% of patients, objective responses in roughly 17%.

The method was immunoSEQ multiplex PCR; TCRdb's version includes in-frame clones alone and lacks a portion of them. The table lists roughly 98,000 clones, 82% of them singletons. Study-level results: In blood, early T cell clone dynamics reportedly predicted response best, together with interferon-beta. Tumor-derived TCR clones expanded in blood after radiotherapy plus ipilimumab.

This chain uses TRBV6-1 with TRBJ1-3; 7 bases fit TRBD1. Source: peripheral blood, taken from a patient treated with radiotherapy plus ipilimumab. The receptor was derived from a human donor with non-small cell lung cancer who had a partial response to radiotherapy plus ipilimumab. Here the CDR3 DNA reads TGTGCCAGCAGCTCCGGACAGGTTGGAAACACCATATATTTT. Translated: CASSSGQVGNTIYF.